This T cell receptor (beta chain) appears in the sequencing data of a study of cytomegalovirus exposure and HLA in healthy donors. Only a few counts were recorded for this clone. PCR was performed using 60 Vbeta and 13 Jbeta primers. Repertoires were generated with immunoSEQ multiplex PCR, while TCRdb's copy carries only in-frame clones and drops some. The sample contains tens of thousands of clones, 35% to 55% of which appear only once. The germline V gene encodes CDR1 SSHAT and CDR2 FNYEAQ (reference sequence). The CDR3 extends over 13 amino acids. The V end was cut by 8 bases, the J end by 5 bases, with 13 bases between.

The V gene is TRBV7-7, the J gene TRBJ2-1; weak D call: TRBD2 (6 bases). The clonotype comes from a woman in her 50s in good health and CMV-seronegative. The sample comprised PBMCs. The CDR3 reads CASSFPGDNEQFF. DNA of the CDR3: TGTGCCAGCTCCTTCCCGGGGGACAATGAGCAGTTCTTC.